This passage covers 13 T cell receptor beta chains from one sample sequenced in a study of T cell repertoires in cytomegalovirus infection. TCRdb re-called the reads through MiXCR, storing one row per CDR3 protein. The top ten hold 13% of the sample, which has some 920,000 distinct CDR3 sequences, under 40% seen once. These receptors have no known antigen. The sequencing used cultured CD8+ T cells from PBMCs, collected from culture after CMV antigen stimulation. The receptors were gathered from a human donor in good health (CMV status not recorded). Some clones in this sample may be carry-over from other donors' samples.

The chain employs TRBV5-4 and TRBJ2-7, with 7 bases lining up with TRBD1. CDR1 is SGHNT and CDR2 is YYREEE in the germline V gene (reference sequence). CDR3 length: 14 residues. The V gene end was trimmed by 7 bases and the J gene end by 2 bases; junction bases not matched to a gene: 9. CDR3 in amino acids: CASRSGRGTYEQYF. Here the CDR3 DNA reads TGTGCCAGCCGCTCGGGCAGGGGGACCTACGAGCAGTACTTC.

This clonotype was detected many times. The genes are TRBV7-2 and TRBJ2-5, with a weak D call TRBD2 (7 bases). This CDR3 is built from 15 residues. V gave up 8 bases and J gave up 2 bases, with 18 bases separating them. Germline V lookup: CDR1 SGHTA, CDR2 FQGNSA. The DNA of the CDR3 is TGTGCCAGCGCCCCGAGGGGGGGGCATCAAGAGACCCAGTACTTC. Translated, it gives CASAPRGGHQETQYF.

This clonotype came up many times. V is TRBV7-8 and J is TRBJ2-3, with 11 bases aligning to TRBD2. Germline CDR1 and CDR2: SGHVS and FQNEAQ. The CDR3 spans 15 residues. V dropped 8 bases and J dropped 6; count of bases not matched to a gene: 10. As DNA, the CDR3 is TGTGCCAGCGCCCGACTAGCGGGGCTCGGGGATACGCAGTATTTT. This codes for CASARLAGLGDTQYF.

CDR3 DNA sequence: TGTGCCAGCAGAGCCCGACTCTATGGGGGCACAGATACGCAGTATTTT. It specifies CASRARLYGGTDTQYF. The gene calls are TRBV27 and TRBJ2-3, with no clear D. Between the trimmed V and J ends, which lost 6 bases and 1 base, there was a span of 17 bases. The CDR3 totals 16 residues. Germline values: CDR1 MNHEY, CDR2 SMNVEV (reference sequence).

In this sample, this clonotype turned up a few times. The chain couples TRBV2 to TRBJ2-1, with 9 bases fitting TRBD2. Germline CDR1 reads SNHLY; CDR2 reads FYNNEI. CDR3 size: 17 residues. The J segment lost 8 bases and the V segment lost 2 bases, leaving 13 bases of the junction unmatched. Here the CDR3 DNA reads TGTGCCAGCAGTGAATTCTCCCAAGCGGGGGGATTGGATGAGCAGTTCTTC. Encoded protein: CASSEFSQAGGLDEQFF.

V usage is TRBV27 and J usage is TRBJ2-7, with TRBD2 matching 9 bases. Trimming at V came to 5 bases and at J to 0 bases, leaving 5 bases not matched to a gene. CDR1 and CDR2 from the germline V gene are MNHEY and SMNVEV (reference sequence). The CDR3 runs to 15 residues. The CDR3: CASSGTSRPSYEQYF. The CDR3 DNA reads as TGTGCCAGCAGTGGGACTAGCCGCCCCTCCTACGAGCAGTACTTC.

Comment on this clonotype: At one boundary the junction diverges from the germline segment, which might be a read error. This chain connects TRBV9 to TRBJ1-2, with 12 positions matching TRBD1. The CDR3 covers 19 residues. Germline lookup yields CDR1 SGDLS and CDR2 YYNGEE. DNA for the CDR3: TGTGCCAGCAGCTCCCGGGACAGGGGGCTTAAGGGCCTGGGCTATGACTACACCTTC. It specifies CASSSRDRGLKGLGYDYTF. Together with reference TRBV9 and TRBJ1-2, the CDR3 gives the full variable domain: DSGVTQTPKHLITATGQRVTLRCSPRSGDLSVYWYQQSLDQGLQFLIQYYNGEERAKGNILERFSAQQFPDLHSELNLSSLELGDSALYFCASSSRDRGLKGLGYDYTFGSGTRLTVV.

This chain links TRBV7-6 with TRBJ1-1; 7 bases line up with TRBD1. The CDR3 consists of 13 residues. CDR1 and CDR2 (germline): SGHVS, FNYEAQ. V was clipped by 5 bases and J by 7 bases; unmatched bases: 7. CDR3 sequence reads: CASSNDRVDEAFF. CDR3 DNA: TGTGCCAGCAGCAACGACAGGGTTGATGAAGCTTTCTTT.

CDR3 region: CASSYFHEDTQYF. In DNA, the CDR3 is TGTGCCAGCAGTTATTTTCACGAGGATACGCAGTATTTT. The chain is built from TRBV6-2 or TRBV6-3 and TRBJ2-3; D remains ambiguous. This CDR3 is 13 amino acids long. V was clipped by 3 bases and J by 6 bases, with 10 bases between them. CDR1 is MNHEY and CDR2 is SVGEGT in the germline V gene.

This rearrangement joins TRBV6-2 or TRBV6-3 to TRBJ1-5, with TRBD1 as a possible D gene (6 bases). This CDR3 has 17 amino acids. V lost 7 bases, J lost 0 bases, and 19 bases lay in between. Germline CDR1 and CDR2: MNHEY and SVGEGT. This CDR3 reads CASNTGTRGNSNQPQHF. The DNA of the CDR3 is TGTGCCAGCAATACCGGGACAAGGGGGAATAGCAATCAGCCCCAGCATTTT.

The sample holds many counts of this clonotype. V usage is TRBV7-2 and J usage is TRBJ2-7; D ambiguous. The V and J ends lost 3 bases and 1 base respectively, with 7 bases between them. This CDR3 has 13 residues. Germline lookup yields CDR1 SGHTA and CDR2 FQGNSA. The CDR3 loop reads CASSLGRSYEQYV. For the CDR3, the DNA is TGTGCCAGCAGCTTGGGCAGGTCCTACGAGCAGTACGTC.

This clonotype occurred a few times. The J gene is TRBJ1-1, the V gene TRBV12-3 or TRBV12-4; D may be TRBD1 (5 bases). V was trimmed by 3 bases and J by 6 bases, leaving 11 bases between them. This CDR3 is 13 amino acids long. The CDR3 protein is CASSLTGLAEAFF. In DNA form, the CDR3 reads TGTGCCAGCAGTTTGACGGGACTCGCTGAAGCTTTCTTT.

The count of this clonotype is one. A much larger clone lies a single base off, so this may be a read error. The V gene is TRBV7-4, the J gene TRBJ2-7; no clear D gene. The CDR3 runs 15 residues. The germline V gene has CDR1 SGHVT and CDR2 SQSDAQ. Here the CDR3 DNA reads TGTACCAGCAGCTTGGGCCCGGGCGGAACCTACGAGCAGTACTTC. Encoded protein: CTSSLGPGGTYEQYF.